Each of the 18 T cell receptor beta chains below was sequenced from the same sample in a study of Graves' ophthalmopathy and Graves' hyperthyroidism. Amplification from RNA transcripts yielded the TCR beta CDR3 regions. First-round RT-PCR relied on HTBI primers, and a second-round multiplex PCR came next. Each CDR3 protein gets one entry after TCRdb re-called the multiplex PCR reads with MiXCR. The sample shows roughly 610,000 distinct CDR3 sequences, 22% of them seen only once. Sample: peripheral blood. All receptors come from a woman under 30 with stable Graves' hyperthyroidism. Some clones in this sample may be carry-over from other donors' samples.

This clonotype was seen ten or more times. The chain uses TRBV7-9 and TRBJ1-5; D perhaps matches TRBD1 (5 bases). Per germline, CDR1 SEHNR and CDR2 FQNEAQ (reference sequence). With 0 bases removed from V and 8 bases from J, the gap between germline ends came to 8 bases. The length of the CDR3 is 13 residues. The CDR3 coding sequence is TGTGCCAGCAGCTTAGCAGGGACGGAGCCCCAGCATTTT. Encoded protein: CASSLAGTEPQHF.

At least ten counts were recorded for this clonotype. This sequence joins TRBV19 and TRBJ1-5; D unclear. CDR3 length: 17 amino acids. Germline CDR1 LNHDA, CDR2 SQIVND (reference sequence). Trimming removed 10 bases from V and 0 bases from J, with 22 bases in between. Here the CDR3 DNA reads TGTGCCACCATGGCTGTTTTCGAGCAGGTTAGCAATCAGCCCCAGCATTTT. It yields the protein CATMAVFEQVSNQPQHF.

This chain links TRBV15 with TRBJ1-2; possibly TRBD1 for D (6 bases). Germline V CDR1 and CDR2: LNHNV, YYDKDF (reference sequence). The CDR3 loop spans 16 amino acids. V lost 0 bases and J lost 5, with 16 bases in between. The CDR3 DNA sequence: TGTGCCACCAGCAGAGATCGGCGGCAGGGGAGGTATGGCTACACCTTC. It codes for CATSRDRRQGRYGYTF.

This clonotype was observed at least ten times. V is TRBV20-1 and J is TRBJ1-5; D remains ambiguous. CDR3 size: 12 residues. CDR1 DFQATT and CDR2 SNEGSKA come from the germline V gene (reference sequence). The ends were cut back, 3 bases at V and 3 bases at J, with 6 bases in the middle. CDR3 sequence reads: CSASFLNQPQHF. Written as DNA, the CDR3 is TGCAGTGCTAGCTTCCTCAATCAGCCCCAGCATTTT.

In its sample, this clonotype was seen many times. The chain couples TRBV28 to TRBJ1-5; D possibly corresponds to TRBD1 (5 bases). V lost 7 bases, J lost 7 bases, and 17 bases lay in between. The CDR3 spans 14 residues. Germline CDR1 and CDR2: MDHEN and SYDVKM. CDR3 amino acids: CASTSTLGGQPQHF. For the CDR3, the DNA is TGTGCCAGCACATCTACCTTGGGGGGGCAGCCCCAGCATTTT.

This rearrangement joins TRBV10-3 to TRBJ2-7; 8 bases match TRBD2. The CDR3 is 16 residues long. The germline gives CDR1 ENHRY, CDR2 SYGVKD. V trimming: 3 bases; J trimming: 5 bases; junction bases outside the gene matches: 12. CDR3 DNA: TGTGCCATCAGTGATATGAACGGGGGGGCCATGGACGAGCAGTACTTC. It translates to CAISDMNGGAMDEQYF.

This chain joins TRBV6-1 and TRBJ1-1; unclear D gene. The CDR3 spans 15 residues. Trimming shortened V by 7 bases and J by 0 bases, and 15 bases separated the two germline ends. Germline values: CDR1 MNHNS, CDR2 SASEGT. In nucleotides, the CDR3 is TGTGCCAGCACTACAGAAGATTTTATGAACACTGAAGCTTTCTTT. This codes for CASTTEDFMNTEAFF.

At least ten counts were recorded for this clonotype. This rearrangement joins TRBV7-3 to TRBJ2-7, with 9 positions matching TRBD1. Germline lookup yields CDR1 SGHTA and CDR2 FQGTGA. This CDR3 has 15 residues. The V segment lost 5 bases and the J segment 3 bases; nucleotides outside the gene matches: 8. CDR3 nucleotides: TGTGCCAGCAGCCCAACGGGGACAGGGCGCTACGAGCAGTACTTC. This encodes CASSPTGTGRYEQYF.

This clonotype showed up just a few times. An end of the junction does not agree with germline; a read error may underlie this. The chain joins TRBV6-1 to TRBJ2-2; no firm D call. The CDR3 length is 12 residues. From germline, CDR1 is MNHNS and CDR2 SASEGT. Here the CDR3 DNA reads TGTGCCAGCGCGAGGAACACCAGGGAGCTGTTTTTT. Translated: CASARNTRELFF.

The rearrangement uses TRBV7-9 and TRBJ2-7; D remains ambiguous. Trimming stripped 2 bases from V and 8 bases from J, with 13 bases between. Germline V CDR1 and CDR2: SEHNR, FQNEAQ (reference sequence). CDR3 length equals 13 residues. CDR3 loop: CASSLTYGDKQYF. CDR3 coding DNA: TGTGCCAGCAGCTTAACCTATGGGGATAAGCAGTACTTC.

This clonotype appeared a few times. The chain couples TRBV5-1 to TRBJ2-5; 10 positions match TRBD1. Germline lookup yields CDR1 SGHRS and CDR2 YFSETQ. The length of the CDR3 is 15 residues. J was trimmed by 6 bases and V by 4 bases; bases with no gene match: 9. The CDR3 DNA reads as TGCGCCAGCAGCCTTACGCCGGGACAGGGGAAGACCCAGTACTTC. Protein: CASSLTPGQGKTQYF.

A few counts support this clonotype. The chain employs TRBV6-1 and TRBJ2-5; 8 bases line up with TRBD1. This CDR3 region has 15 residues. Germline V gene lookup returns CDR1 MNHNS and CDR2 SASEGT. Trimming removed 4 bases from V and 2 bases from J; junction bases left unmatched: 6. In DNA, the CDR3 is TGTGCCAGCAGTGCCCGACAGGGGCGGCAAGAGACCCAGTACTTC. It encodes CASSARQGRQETQYF.

This clonotype was seen a few times. J is TRBJ1-1 and V is TRBV7-3; 8 bases map to TRBD1. Germline V lookup: CDR1 SGHTA, CDR2 FQGTGA. J lost 2 bases, V lost 1 base, and 9 bases had no gene match. This CDR3 comprises 17 residues. Here the CDR3 reads CASSLSSAGGQNTEAFF. CDR3 nucleotides: TGTGCCAGCAGCTTAAGTTCGGCAGGGGGCCAAAACACTGAAGCTTTCTTT. Full variable domain (rest looked up from reference TRBV7-3 and TRBJ1-1): GAGVSQTPSNKVTEKGKYVELRCDPISGHTALYWYRQSLGQGPEFLIYFQGTGAADDSGLPNDRFFAVRPEGSVSTLKIQRTERGDSAVYLCASSLSSAGGQNTEAFFGQGTRLTVV.

The table lists this clonotype with a count of one. The chain recombines TRBV12-3 or TRBV12-4 with TRBJ2-7; no firm D call. Trimming removed 2 bases from V and 2 bases from J, with 7 bases in between. The CDR3 extends over 13 amino acids. CDR3 DNA: TGTGCCAGCAGTTTATGGGTCACCTACGAGCAGTACTTC. Its translation is CASSLWVTYEQYF.

In this sample, this clonotype turned up a few times. The chain employs TRBV15 and TRBJ1-1, with a tentative D call TRBD1 (5 bases). CDR3 length: 15 amino acids. Looked up from germline, CDR1 is LNHNV and CDR2 is YYDKDF (reference sequence). Trimming cost V 5 bases and J 1 base, with 14 bases left between them. The CDR3 DNA sequence: TGTGCCACCAGCTTCACCGACAGCCCGAACACTGAAGCTTTCTTT. Its translation is CATSFTDSPNTEAFF. The whole variable domain, filled in from reference TRBV15 and TRBJ1-1, reads DAMVIQNPRYQVTQFGKPVTLSCSQTLNHNVMYWYQQKSSQAPKLLFHYYDKDFNNEADTPDNFQSRRPNTSFCFLDIRSPGLGDTAMYLCATSFTDSPNTEAFFGQGTRLTVV.

The table lists this clonotype with many counts. The genes are TRBV28 and TRBJ1-2; D is undetermined. The CDR3 loop spans 12 amino acids. Germline values: CDR1 MDHEN, CDR2 SYDVKM. Deletions cut 3 bases from V and 5 bases from J, with 7 bases between. The CDR3 coding sequence is TGTGCCAGCAGTTTTGTAGGGTATGGCTACACCTTC. It encodes CASSFVGYGYTF.

The chain links TRBV5-4 to TRBJ2-5, with D maybe TRBD2 (5 bases). Trimming removed 5 bases at V and 5 bases at J, with 16 bases between. There are 14 residues in the CDR3. Looked up from germline, CDR1 is SGHNT and CDR2 is YYREEE (reference sequence). The CDR3 coding sequence is TGTGCCAGCAGGGGCCCTAACGGGAAGGAGACCCAGTACTTC. Its translation is CASRGPNGKETQYF. The whole variable domain, filled in from reference TRBV5-4 and TRBJ2-5, reads ETGVTQSPTHLIKTRGQQVTLRCSSQSGHNTVSWYQQALGQGPQFIFQYYREEENGRGNFPPRFSGLQFPNYSSELNVNALELDDSALYLCASRGPNGKETQYFGPGTRLLVL.

This chain joins TRBV19 and TRBJ2-5; D is possibly TRBD2 (6 bases). V lost 3 bases and J lost 4, with 12 bases in between. Germline assignment: CDR1 LNHDA and CDR2 SQIVND (reference sequence). The CDR3 consists of 14 residues. The CDR3 sequence is CASSMNGGGETQYF. The DNA for the CDR3 is TGTGCCAGTAGTATGAATGGGGGAGGAGAGACCCAGTACTTC.